These T cell receptor beta chains were read from a single sample in a study of blood T cell repertoires in COVID-19. Here immunoSEQ multiplex PCR was the method, and the copy in TCRdb shows in-frame clones only, minus some. The sample has some 270,000 clones; about 89% are singletons. Material: peripheral blood. All receptors come from a man aged 45-65 years with acute or convalescent COVID-19. The CDR3 runs from the conserved cysteine through the conserved F or W. The D gene is left open where the match is weak. Not every row has a clone size; where given, it reads once, few, many or a size class.

V	size	J	D	DNA	CDR3
TRBV5-4	once	TRBJ2-5	TRBD2	TGTGCCAGCAGCAGTGGACTAGCGGGGGAAGAGACCCAGTACTTC	CASSSGLAGEETQYF
TRBV19	.	TRBJ2-3	.	TGTGCCAGTAGCCCGGGGGGCCCTTTTTATAGCACAGATACGCAGTATTTT	CASSPGGPFYSTDTQYF
TRBV5-5	few	TRBJ2-7	.	TGTGCCAGCAGCTTGTACGGAGAGTACGAGCAGTACTTC	CASSLYGEYEQYF
TRBV27	.	TRBJ1-1	TRBD1	TGTGCCAGCAGTATTACAGGGGGCCGTACTGAAGCTTTCTTT	CASSITGGRTEAFF
TRBV29-1	.	TRBJ2-3	TRBD2	TGCAGCGTTCTCGGCGGGGGAACAGATACGCAGTATTTT	CSVLGGGTDTQYF
TRBV29-1	.	TRBJ2-2	TRBD2	TGCAGCGTCCGAGGTAGCGGGGGTTACACCGGGGAGCTGTTTTTT	CSVRGSGGYTGELFF
TRBV6-2/TRBV6-3	.	TRBJ2-1	.	TGTGCCAGCAGCAGGAGGAATGAGCAGTTCTTC	CASSRRNEQFF
TRBV13	once	TRBJ2-7	.	TGTGCCAGCAGCGGCCGGGACAAAGCTCCGGGCGAGCAGTACTTC	CASSGRDKAPGEQYF
TRBV18	.	TRBJ2-5	TRBD2	TGTGCCAGCTCACCAGCGGGGGGGTACCAAGAGACCCAGTACTTC	CASSPAGGYQETQYF
TRBV7-2	.	TRBJ1-5	.	TGTGCCAGCAGCCAAACGGTGGGCAGTTATCAGCCCCAGCATTTT	CASSQTVGSYQPQHF
TRBV3-1/TRBV3-2	.	TRBJ1-4	TRBD1	TGTGCCAGCAGCCAGACCGGGACAGGGGTATTTGAAAAACTGTTTTTT	CASSQTGTGVFEKLFF
TRBV11-2	.	TRBJ1-2	.	TGTGCCAGCAGCTTTCGGAAGGAGTATGGCTACACCTTC	CASSFRKEYGYTF
TRBV20-1	.	TRBJ1-1	.	TGCAGTGCTAGTATCGTCAGACAGGCCGAAGCTTTCTTT	CSASIVRQAEAFF
TRBV6-5	.	TRBJ2-7	.	TGTGCCAGCAGCGACAGCTACGAGCAGTACTTC	CASSDSYEQYF
TRBV3-1/TRBV3-2	.	TRBJ2-3	.	TGTGCCAGCAGCTTGACAGTTTATACGCAGTATTTT	CASSLTVYTQYF
TRBV7-9	.	TRBJ1-6	TRBD1	TGTGCCAGTTTATCCGGGACAGGGGATTCACCCCTCCACTTT	CASLSGTGDSPLHF
TRBV6-6	.	TRBJ2-3	TRBD1	TGTGCCAGCAGAACAGGCGCAGGGGGCGCAGATACGCAGTATTTT	CASRTGAGGADTQYF
TRBV19	.	TRBJ2-7	.	TGTGGCTATGGGAGCCCCTACGAGCAGTACTTC	CGYGSPYEQYF
TRBV5-4	.	TRBJ1-6	TRBD1	TGTGCCAGCAGCCCCAGGGGGCAGGGCGGAAATTCACCCCTCCACTTT	CASSPRGQGGNSPLHF
TRBV10-3	.	TRBJ2-3	TRBD2	TGTGCCATCAGTGAGTACGGCAGCGGGGGGACCCCAGATACGCAGTATTTT	CAISEYGSGGTPDTQYF
TRBV7-3	.	TRBJ1-1	TRBD1	TGTGCCAGCAGCTTCAGGGCAGGGGGCTTGACTGAAGCTTTCTTT	CASSFRAGGLTEAFF
TRBV15	.	TRBJ1-2	.	TGTGCCACCAGCCTCCAGTATCGGGGAGGCTACACCTTC	CATSLQYRGGYTF
TRBV7-9	once	TRBJ1-1	TRBD1	TGTGCCAGCAGCGACCGGGACAGGGAGTTCACTGAAGCTTTCTTT	CASSDRDREFTEAFF
TRBV6-5	.	TRBJ2-1	.	TGTGCCAGCAGTAACGCTCAGATTGAGCAGTTCTTC	CASSNAQIEQFF
TRBV19	.	TRBJ1-2	.	TGTGCCAGTAGTCCACAGGGTCATGGCTACACCTTC	CASSPQGHGYTF
TRBV6-4	.	TRBJ1-5	.	TGTGCCAGCAGTGAGGGATCGGGGGGAAATCAGCCCCAGCATTTT	CASSEGSGGNQPQHF
TRBV19	.	TRBJ1-3	TRBD1	TGTGCCAGTAGACCGCTACAGGGGACGGGAAACACCATATATTTT	CASRPLQGTGNTIYF
TRBV11-2	few	TRBJ2-3	.	TGTGCCAGCAGCGTCCTGGCGGGGGCCACAGATACGCAGTATTTT	CASSVLAGATDTQYF
TRBV5-1	.	TRBJ2-5	.	TGCGCCAGCAGCTTCCCCGGGCAGGGGAGGGAAGAGACCCAGTACTTC	CASSFPGQGREETQYF
TRBV2	.	TRBJ2-1	.	TGTGCCAGCAGTGGGCGGGGGCCTTACAATGAGCAGTTCTTC	CASSGRGPYNEQFF
TRBV7-8	.	TRBJ1-1	.	TGTGCCAGCAGCTTATTTCGGGGGGCGATGAACACTGAAGCTTTCTTT	CASSLFRGAMNTEAFF
TRBV29-1	once	TRBJ1-2	.	TGCAGCACCAACACAGGGACCAACTATGGCTACACCTTC	CSTNTGTNYGYTF
TRBV6-1	.	TRBJ2-2	.	TGTGCCAGCAGTGAAGCGAGCTCGGGGGCCGGGGAGCTGTTTTTT	CASSEASSGAGELFF
TRBV7-8	few	TRBJ1-6	TRBD1	TGTGCCAGCAGCTTAGCGTGGGGACAGGGACCATCACCCCTCCACTTT	CASSLAWGQGPSPLHF
TRBV5-1	.	TRBJ2-2	.	TGCGCCAGCAGCCTCCAGACAGAAACCGGGGAGCTGTTTTTT	CASSLQTETGELFF
TRBV25-1	.	TRBJ2-5	.	TGTGCCAGCAGCCGGAGGACCGGCGAGACCCAGTACTTC	CASSRRTGETQYF
TRBV18	.	TRBJ2-1	TRBD1	TGTGCCAGCTCGCCTCGGACAGGGGAGAATGAGCAGTTCTTC	CASSPRTGENEQFF
TRBV2	.	TRBJ2-1	TRBD2	TGTGCCAGCAGTGGGACTAGCGGGGGGCATTACAATGAGCAGTTCTTC	CASSGTSGGHYNEQFF
TRBV29-1	.	TRBJ2-3	.	TGCAGCGTTGTGCGGCGGGGCCCCGTGGCAGATACGCAGTATTTT	CSVVRRGPVADTQYF
TRBV3-1/TRBV3-2	.	TRBJ2-5	.	TGTGCCAGCAGCCAAGATGGGTCCAGGGAAGAGACCCAGTACTTC	CASSQDGSREETQYF
TRBV6-6	.	TRBJ1-1	.	TGTGCCAGCAACCTAATTCAGGGTGGCACTGAAGCTTTCTTT	CASNLIQGGTEAFF
TRBV2	.	TRBJ1-1	TRBD1	TGTGCCAGCAGCGCCTCGTCAGGGGGCACTGAAGCTTTCTTT	CASSASSGGTEAFF
TRBV12-3/TRBV12-4	.	TRBJ1-1	.	TGTGCCAGCAGTTTGTGGGGGCACACTGAAGCTTTCTTT	CASSLWGHTEAFF
TRBV5-1	once	TRBJ1-3	.	TGCGCCAGCAGCGAGGGTAATGATGGAAACACCATATATTTT	CASSEGNDGNTIYF
TRBV5-5	few	TRBJ2-2	TRBD1	TGTGCCAGCAGCTTGCGGCTCTGGACAGGGGGCGAGACCGGGGAGCTGTTTTTT	CASSLRLWTGGETGELFF
TRBV5-1	.	TRBJ2-3	.	TGCGCCAGCAGCTTGGGACAGACCCCCACAGATACGCAGTATTTT	CASSLGQTPTDTQYF